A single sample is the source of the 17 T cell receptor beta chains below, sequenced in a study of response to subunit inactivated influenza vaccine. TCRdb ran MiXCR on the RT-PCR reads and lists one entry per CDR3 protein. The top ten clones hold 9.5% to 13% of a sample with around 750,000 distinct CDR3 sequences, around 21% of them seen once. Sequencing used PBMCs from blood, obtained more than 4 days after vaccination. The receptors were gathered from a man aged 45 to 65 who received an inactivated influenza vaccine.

Here the CDR3 reads CASSPVDTGELFF. The DNA for the CDR3 is TGTGCCAGCAGCCCGGTGGACACCGGGGAGCTGTTTTTT. The rearrangement joins TRBV5-4 to TRBJ2-2, with D unresolved. The CDR3 has 13 residues. CDR1 and CDR2 from the germline V gene are SGHNT and YYREEE (reference sequence). Between the trimmed V and J ends, which lost 4 bases and 3 bases, there was a span of 7 bases.

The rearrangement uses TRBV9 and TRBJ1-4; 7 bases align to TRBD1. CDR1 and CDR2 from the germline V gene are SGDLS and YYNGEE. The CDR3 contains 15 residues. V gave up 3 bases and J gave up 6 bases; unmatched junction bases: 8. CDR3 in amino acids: CASSERDSPDEKLFF. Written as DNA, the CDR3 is TGTGCCAGCAGCGAGAGGGACAGCCCCGATGAAAAACTGTTTTTT.

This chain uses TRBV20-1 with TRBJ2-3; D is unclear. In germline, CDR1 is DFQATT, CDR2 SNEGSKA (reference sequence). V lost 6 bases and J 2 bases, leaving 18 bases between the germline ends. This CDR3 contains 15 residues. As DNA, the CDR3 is TGCAGTGCCAAATTGGGCCCCTGGAACACAGATACGCAGTATTTT. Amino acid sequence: CSAKLGPWNTDTQYF.

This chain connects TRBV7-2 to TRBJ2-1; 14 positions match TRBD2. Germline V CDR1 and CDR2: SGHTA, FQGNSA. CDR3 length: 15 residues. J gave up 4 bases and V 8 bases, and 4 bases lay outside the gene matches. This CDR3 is CASGRTSGRYNEQFF. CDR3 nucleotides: TGTGCCAGCGGGAGGACTAGCGGGAGGTACAATGAGCAGTTCTTC.

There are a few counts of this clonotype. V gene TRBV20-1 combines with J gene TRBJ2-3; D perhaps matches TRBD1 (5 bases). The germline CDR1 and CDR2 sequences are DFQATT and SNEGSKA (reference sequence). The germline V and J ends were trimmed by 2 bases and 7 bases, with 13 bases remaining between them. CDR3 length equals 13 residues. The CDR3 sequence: CSARPDSRNTQYF. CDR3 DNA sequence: TGCAGTGCTAGACCCGACAGCAGGAATACGCAGTATTTT.

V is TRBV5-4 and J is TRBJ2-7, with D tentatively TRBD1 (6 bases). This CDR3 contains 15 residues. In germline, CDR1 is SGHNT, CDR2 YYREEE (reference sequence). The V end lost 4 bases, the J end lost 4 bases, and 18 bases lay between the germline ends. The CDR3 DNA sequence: TGTGCCAGCAGCCGGAGTGCTACAGGGTTGTACGAGCAGTACTTC. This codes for CASSRSATGLYEQYF.

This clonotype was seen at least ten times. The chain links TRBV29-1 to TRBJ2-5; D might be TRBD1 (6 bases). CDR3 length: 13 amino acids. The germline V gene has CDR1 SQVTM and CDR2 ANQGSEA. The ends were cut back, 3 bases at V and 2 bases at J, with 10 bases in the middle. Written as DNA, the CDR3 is TGCAGCGTTGATGGCAGGGGACAAGAGACCCAGTACTTC. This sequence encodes CSVDGRGQETQYF.

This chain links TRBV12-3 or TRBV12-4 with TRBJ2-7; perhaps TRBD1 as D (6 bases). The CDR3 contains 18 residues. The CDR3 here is CTFSFAGSSRGRKYEQYF. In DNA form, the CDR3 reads TGTACCTTCAGTTTCGCCGGTAGCTCCAGGGGCCGAAAATACGAGCAGTACTTC.

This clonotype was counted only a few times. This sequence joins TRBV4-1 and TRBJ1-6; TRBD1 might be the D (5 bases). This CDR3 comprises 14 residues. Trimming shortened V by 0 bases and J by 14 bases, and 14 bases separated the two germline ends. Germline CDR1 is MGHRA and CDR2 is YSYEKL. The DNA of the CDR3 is TGCGCCAGCAGCCAAGATCTACGGGGACGGGCCCTCCACTTT. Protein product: CASSQDLRGRALHF.

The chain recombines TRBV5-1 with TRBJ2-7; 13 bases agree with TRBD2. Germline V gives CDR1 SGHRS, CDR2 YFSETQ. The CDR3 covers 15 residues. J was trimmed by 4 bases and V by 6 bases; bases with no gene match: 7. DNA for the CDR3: TGCGCCAGCAACTCCAGGACTAGCGGGAGTTACGAGCAGTACTTC. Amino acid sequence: CASNSRTSGSYEQYF.

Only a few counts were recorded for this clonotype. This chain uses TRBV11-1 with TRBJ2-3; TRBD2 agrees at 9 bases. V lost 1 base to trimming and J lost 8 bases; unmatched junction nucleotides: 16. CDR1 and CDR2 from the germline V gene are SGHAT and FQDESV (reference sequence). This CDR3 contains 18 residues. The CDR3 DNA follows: TGTGCCAGCAGCTTAGACCCCCCATCCGAGCGGGGGGTTGGTACGCAGTATTTT. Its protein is CASSLDPPSERGVGTQYF.

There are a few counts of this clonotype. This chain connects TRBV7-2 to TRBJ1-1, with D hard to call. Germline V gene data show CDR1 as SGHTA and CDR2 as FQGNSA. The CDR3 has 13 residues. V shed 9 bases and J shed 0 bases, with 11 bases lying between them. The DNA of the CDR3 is TGTGCCAGTAGCCATGAGGTGAACACTGAAGCTTTCTTT. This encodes CASSHEVNTEAFF. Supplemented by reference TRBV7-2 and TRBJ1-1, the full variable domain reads GAGVSQSPSNKVTEKGKDVELRCDPISGHTALYWYRQSLGQGLEFLIYFQGNSAPDKSGLPSDRFSAERTGGSVSTLTIQRTQQEDSAVYLCASSHEVNTEAFFGQGTRLTVV.

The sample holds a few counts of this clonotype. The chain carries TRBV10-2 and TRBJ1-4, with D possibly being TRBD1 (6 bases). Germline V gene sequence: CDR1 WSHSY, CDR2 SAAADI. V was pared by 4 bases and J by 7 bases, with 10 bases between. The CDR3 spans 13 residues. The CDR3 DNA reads TGCGCCAGCAGTGTACAGGGCGCTGAAAAACTGTTTTTT. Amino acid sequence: CASSVQGAEKLFF.

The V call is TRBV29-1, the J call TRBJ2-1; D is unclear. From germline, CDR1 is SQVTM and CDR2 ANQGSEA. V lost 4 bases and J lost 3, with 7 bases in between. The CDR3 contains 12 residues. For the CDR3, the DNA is TGCAGCGTTGTGGTGAGCTACAATGAGCAGTTCTTC. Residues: CSVVVSYNEQFF.

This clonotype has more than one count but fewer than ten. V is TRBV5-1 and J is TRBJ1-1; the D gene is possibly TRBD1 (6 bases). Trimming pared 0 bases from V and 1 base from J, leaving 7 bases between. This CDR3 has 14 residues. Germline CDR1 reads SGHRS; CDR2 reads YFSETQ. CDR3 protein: CASSLVRGNTEAFF. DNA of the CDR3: TGCGCCAGCAGCTTGGTCAGGGGGAACACTGAAGCTTTCTTT.

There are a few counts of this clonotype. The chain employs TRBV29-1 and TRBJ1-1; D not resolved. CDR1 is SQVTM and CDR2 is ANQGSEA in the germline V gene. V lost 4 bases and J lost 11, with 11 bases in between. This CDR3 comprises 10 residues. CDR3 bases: TGCAGCGTTGTTTCGTCCCGGGCTTTCTTT. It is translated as CSVVSSRAFF.

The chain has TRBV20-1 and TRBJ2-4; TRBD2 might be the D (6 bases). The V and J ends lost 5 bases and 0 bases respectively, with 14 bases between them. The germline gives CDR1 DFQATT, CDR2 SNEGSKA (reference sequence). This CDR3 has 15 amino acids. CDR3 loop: CSAQELGLAKNIQYF. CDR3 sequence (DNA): TGCAGTGCTCAGGAACTGGGACTAGCCAAAAACATTCAGTACTTC.